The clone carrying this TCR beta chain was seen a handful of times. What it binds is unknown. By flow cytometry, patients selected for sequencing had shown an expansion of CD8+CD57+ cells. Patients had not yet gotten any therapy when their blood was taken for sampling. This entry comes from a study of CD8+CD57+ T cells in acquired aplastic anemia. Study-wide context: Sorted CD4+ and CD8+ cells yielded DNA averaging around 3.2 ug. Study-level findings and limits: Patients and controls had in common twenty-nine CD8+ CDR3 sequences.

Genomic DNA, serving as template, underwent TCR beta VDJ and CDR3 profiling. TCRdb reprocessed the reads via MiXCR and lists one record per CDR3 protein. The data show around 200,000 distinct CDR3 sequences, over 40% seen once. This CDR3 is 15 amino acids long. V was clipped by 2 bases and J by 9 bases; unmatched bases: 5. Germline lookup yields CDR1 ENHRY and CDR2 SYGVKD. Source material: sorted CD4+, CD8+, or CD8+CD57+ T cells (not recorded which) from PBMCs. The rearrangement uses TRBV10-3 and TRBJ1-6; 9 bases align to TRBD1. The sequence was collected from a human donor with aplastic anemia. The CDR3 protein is CAISETGGRGSPLHF. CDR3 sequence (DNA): TGTGCCATCAGTGAGACAGGGGGCCGCGGTTCACCCCTCCACTTT.